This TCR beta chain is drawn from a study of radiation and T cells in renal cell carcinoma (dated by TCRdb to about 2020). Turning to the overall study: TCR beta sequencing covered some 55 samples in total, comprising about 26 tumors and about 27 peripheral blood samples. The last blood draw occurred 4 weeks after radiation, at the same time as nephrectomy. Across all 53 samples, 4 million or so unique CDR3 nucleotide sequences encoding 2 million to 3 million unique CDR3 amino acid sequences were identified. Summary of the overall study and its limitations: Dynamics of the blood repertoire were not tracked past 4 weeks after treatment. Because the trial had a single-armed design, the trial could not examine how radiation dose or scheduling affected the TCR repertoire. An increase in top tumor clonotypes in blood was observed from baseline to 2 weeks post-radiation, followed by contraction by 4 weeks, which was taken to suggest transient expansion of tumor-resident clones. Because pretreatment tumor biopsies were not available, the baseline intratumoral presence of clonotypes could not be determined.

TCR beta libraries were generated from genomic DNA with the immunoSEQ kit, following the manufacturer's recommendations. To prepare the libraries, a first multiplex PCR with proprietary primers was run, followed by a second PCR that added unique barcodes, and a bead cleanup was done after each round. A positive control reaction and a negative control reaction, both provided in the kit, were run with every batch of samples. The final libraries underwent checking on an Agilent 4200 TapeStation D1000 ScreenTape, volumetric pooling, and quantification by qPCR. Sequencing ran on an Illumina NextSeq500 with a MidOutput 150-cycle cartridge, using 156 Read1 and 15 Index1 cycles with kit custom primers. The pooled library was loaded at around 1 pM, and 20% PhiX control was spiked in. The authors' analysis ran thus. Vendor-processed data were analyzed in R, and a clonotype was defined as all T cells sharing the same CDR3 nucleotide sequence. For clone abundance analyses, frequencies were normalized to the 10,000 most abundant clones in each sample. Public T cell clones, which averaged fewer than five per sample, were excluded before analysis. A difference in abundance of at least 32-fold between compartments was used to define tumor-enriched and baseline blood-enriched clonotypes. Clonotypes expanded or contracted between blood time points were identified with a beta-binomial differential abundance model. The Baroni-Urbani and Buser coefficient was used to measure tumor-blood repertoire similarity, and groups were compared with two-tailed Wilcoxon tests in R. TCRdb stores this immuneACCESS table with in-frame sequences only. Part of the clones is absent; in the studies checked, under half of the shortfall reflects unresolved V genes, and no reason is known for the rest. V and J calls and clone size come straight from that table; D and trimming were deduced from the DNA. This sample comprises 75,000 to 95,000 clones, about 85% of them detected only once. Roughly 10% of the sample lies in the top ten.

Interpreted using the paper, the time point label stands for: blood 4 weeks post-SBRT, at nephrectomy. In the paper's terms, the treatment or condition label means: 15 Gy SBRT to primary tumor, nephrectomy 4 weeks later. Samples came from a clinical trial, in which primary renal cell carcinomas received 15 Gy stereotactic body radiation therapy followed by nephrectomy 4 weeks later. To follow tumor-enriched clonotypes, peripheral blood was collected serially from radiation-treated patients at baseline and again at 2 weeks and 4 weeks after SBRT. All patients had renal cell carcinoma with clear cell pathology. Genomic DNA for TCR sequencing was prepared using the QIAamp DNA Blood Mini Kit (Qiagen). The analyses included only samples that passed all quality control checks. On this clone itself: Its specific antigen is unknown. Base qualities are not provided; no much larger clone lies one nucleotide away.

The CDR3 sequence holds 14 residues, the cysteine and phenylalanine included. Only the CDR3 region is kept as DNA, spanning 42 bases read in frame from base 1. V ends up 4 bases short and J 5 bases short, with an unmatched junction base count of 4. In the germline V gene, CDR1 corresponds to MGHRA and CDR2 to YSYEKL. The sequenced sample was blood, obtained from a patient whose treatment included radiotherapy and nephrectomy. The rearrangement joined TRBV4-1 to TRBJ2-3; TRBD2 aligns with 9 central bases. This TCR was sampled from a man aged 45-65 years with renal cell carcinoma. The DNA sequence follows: TGCGCCAGCAGCCCGGGACTAGCTGGAGATACGCAGTATTTT. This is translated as CASSPGLAGDTQYF.